The TCR beta chain under discussion was sequenced for a study of T cell responses to AZD1222 COVID-19 vaccine. The study, taken as a whole, reports: Repertoire collection took place solely once the T cell response had peaked. Most donors were white British and more were female, and clonal diversity was possibly underestimated. Once two AZD1222 doses were given, Spike-specific TCR breadth and depth went up.

Libraries were prepared by immunoSEQ multiplex PCR; TCRdb keeps only in-frame clonotypes and omits some of them. The repertoire consists of fewer than 200,000 clones, with roughly 92% occurring once and the leading ten covering 10%. For this clone: Antigen specificity is unknown.

Germline values: CDR1 SGHTA, CDR2 FQGNSA. Trimming pared 1 base from V and 0 bases from J, leaving 14 bases between. This CDR3 comprises 17 residues. The rearrangement links TRBV7-2 to TRBJ2-3; D possibly corresponds to TRBD1 (6 bases). This sample comprised peripheral blood, obtained on day 0 of AZD1222 vaccination. The sequence was obtained from an adult in good health. CDR3 loop: CASSLGVGAASTDTQYF. Here the CDR3 DNA reads TGTGCCAGCAGCTTAGGGGTGGGGGCCGCAAGCACAGATACGCAGTATTTT. Looking up the rest from reference TRBV7-2 and TRBJ2-3 gives the full variable domain: GAGVSQSPSNKVTEKGKDVELRCDPISGHTALYWYRQSLGQGLEFLIYFQGNSAPDKSGLPSDRFSAERTGGSVSTLTIQRTQQEDSAVYLCASSLGVGAASTDTQYFGPGTRLTVL.